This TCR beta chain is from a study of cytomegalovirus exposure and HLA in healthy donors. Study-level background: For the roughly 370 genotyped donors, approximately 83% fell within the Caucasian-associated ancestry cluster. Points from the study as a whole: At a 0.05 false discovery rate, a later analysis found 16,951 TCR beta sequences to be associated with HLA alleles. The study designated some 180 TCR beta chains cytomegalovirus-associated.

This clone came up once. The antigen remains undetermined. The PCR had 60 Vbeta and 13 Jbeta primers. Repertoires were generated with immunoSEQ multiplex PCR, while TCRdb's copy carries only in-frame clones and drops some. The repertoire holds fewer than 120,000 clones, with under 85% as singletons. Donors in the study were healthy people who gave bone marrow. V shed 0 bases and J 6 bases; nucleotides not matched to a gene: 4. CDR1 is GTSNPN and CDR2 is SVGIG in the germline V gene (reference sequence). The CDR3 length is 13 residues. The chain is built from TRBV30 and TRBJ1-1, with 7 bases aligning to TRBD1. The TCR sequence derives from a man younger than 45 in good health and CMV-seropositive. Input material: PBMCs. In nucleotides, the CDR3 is TGTGCCTGGAGTGTAAGTCAGGGGGCTGAAGCTTTCTTT. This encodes CAWSVSQGAEAFF.